This T cell receptor (beta chain) was documented in a study of T cell responses to AZD1222 COVID-19 vaccine. Study-level background: Second-dose recipients at about 4 or about 12 weeks were treated as one pooled group. General study points: A reported finding is that nearly half of spike-specific TCRs target unmutated variant regions. White British donors predominated, females outnumbered males, and clonal diversity was possibly underestimated. Only 5 to 7 AZD1222 recipients were seropositive at baseline.

Repertoires were generated with immunoSEQ multiplex PCR, while TCRdb's copy carries only in-frame clones and drops some. The profile shows about 180,000 clones, around 90% of them singletons. CDR3 length: 17 amino acids. Trimming removed 2 bases at V and 6 bases at J, with 20 bases between. A word on this clone: Its matching antigen is unknown.

Here the sequenced sample was peripheral blood, taken on day 0 of AZD1222 vaccination. This clonotype was obtained from an adult in good health. The chain couples TRBV23-1 to TRBJ1-5; D remains unclear. Being an ORF, TRBV23-1 has a function that is uncertain. CDR3 nucleotide sequence: TGCGCCAGCAGTCAAAGCCCCAGAGCGGGGATAGGTCAGCCCCAGCATTTT. The encoded protein is CASSQSPRAGIGQPQHF.